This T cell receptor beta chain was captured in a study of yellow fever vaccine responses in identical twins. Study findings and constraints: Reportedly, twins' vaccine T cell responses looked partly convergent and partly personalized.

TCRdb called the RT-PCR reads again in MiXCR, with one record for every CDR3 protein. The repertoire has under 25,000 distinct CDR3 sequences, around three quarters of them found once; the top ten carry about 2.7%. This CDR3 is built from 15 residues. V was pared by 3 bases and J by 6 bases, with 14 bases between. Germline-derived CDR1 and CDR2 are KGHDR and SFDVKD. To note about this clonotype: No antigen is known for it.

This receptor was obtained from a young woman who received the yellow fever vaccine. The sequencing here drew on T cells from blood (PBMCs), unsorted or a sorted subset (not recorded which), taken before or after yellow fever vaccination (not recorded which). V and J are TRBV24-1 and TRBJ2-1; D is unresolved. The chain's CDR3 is CATSDPLYYSNEQFF. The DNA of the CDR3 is TGTGCCACCAGTGATCCCCTTTACTACAGCAATGAGCAGTTCTTC.